Listed below are T cell receptor beta chains from one sample, sequenced in a study of control samples from healthy donors and cancer patients. This table comes from immunoSEQ multiplex PCR, and its TCRdb copy is limited to in-frame clones, with some not included. The sample lists some 97,000 clones, about 88% seen once, with over 15% in the top ten. Sequencing was done on a sample of blood. These receptors were obtained from a woman between 50 and 59 years old in good health. CDR3s include the opening cysteine and the closing phenylalanine or tryptophan. A D gene is named only where the DNA matches it firmly. Clone size, where shown, is once, few, many, or a class for clones that have expanded.

v_gene	len	abundance	j_gene	d_gene	CDR3aa	CDR3nt
TRBV27	16	-	TRBJ1-5	-	CASSTAQAVSNQPQHF	TGTGCCAGCAGTACCGCGCAGGCGGTAAGCAATCAGCCCCAGCATTTT
TRBV30	13	-	TRBJ1-2	-	CAWSVGWGYGYTF	TGTGCCTGGAGTGTAGGTTGGGGATATGGCTACACCTTC
TRBV7-8	15	few	TRBJ1-5	-	CASRLREAPDQPQHF	TGTGCCAGCAGGCTCCGGGAGGCACCTGATCAGCCCCAGCATTTT
TRBV29-1	13	-	TRBJ2-2	TRBD2	CSVRTSGTGELFF	TGCAGCGTTAGGACTAGCGGCACCGGGGAGCTGTTTTTT
TRBV6-5	12	-	TRBJ1-1	-	CASSYSTGGAFF	TGTGCCAGCAGTTACTCGACGGGTGGGGCTTTCTTT
TRBV7-2	12	-	TRBJ2-2	-	CASQRVTGELFF	TGTGCCAGTCAACGGGTCACCGGGGAGCTGTTTTTT
TRBV9	13	-	TRBJ2-3	-	CASSPTGSDTQYF	TGTGCCAGCAGCCCAACGGGATCAGATACGCAGTATTTT
TRBV12-3/TRBV12-4	13	-	TRBJ2-5	TRBD1	CASRRQGEETQYF	TGTGCCAGCAGAAGACAGGGTGAAGAGACCCAGTACTTC
TRBV4-2	15	-	TRBJ1-2	-	CASSQGGYLGYGYTF	TGTGCCAGCAGCCAAGGAGGCTATCTGGGTTATGGCTACACCTTC
TRBV19	15	-	TRBJ1-3	-	CASSLGPISGNTIYF	TGTGCCAGTAGTTTAGGACCGATCTCTGGAAACACCATATATTTT
TRBV5-8	15	once	TRBJ2-2	-	CASSLLQEYTGELFF	TGTGCCAGCAGCTTGTTACAGGAGTACACCGGGGAGCTGTTTTTT
TRBV10-1	15	-	TRBJ2-3	-	CASTDGWGSTDTQYF	TGCGCCAGCACCGATGGATGGGGCAGCACAGATACGCAGTATTTT
TRBV6-6	13	-	TRBJ2-1	TRBD2	CASGEGSYNEQFF	TGTGCCAGCGGGGAGGGCTCCTACAATGAGCAGTTCTTC
TRBV9	16	-	TRBJ2-2	TRBD2	CASSVELAGGTGELFF	TGTGCCAGCAGCGTAGAACTAGCGGGGGGAACCGGGGAGCTGTTTTTT
TRBV9	16	-	TRBJ2-5	-	CVSSVGHRSPQETQYF	TGTGTCAGCAGCGTAGGCCACAGGTCCCCCCAAGAGACCCAGTACTTC
TRBV6-5	16	-	TRBJ2-1	-	CASSYGRGYSYNEQFF	TGTGCCAGCAGTTACGGGCGGGGCTACTCCTACAATGAGCAGTTCTTC
TRBV3-1/TRBV3-2	15	-	TRBJ1-1	TRBD1	CASSGGDRVFTEAFF	TGTGCCAGCAGCGGGGGGGACAGGGTGTTCACTGAAGCTTTCTTT
TRBV5-6	12	-	TRBJ1-2	-	CASSLAAYGYTF	TGTGCCAGCAGCTTGGCCGCCTATGGCTACACCTTC
TRBV15	14	-	TRBJ2-7	-	CATSGPRTPYEQYF	TGTGCCACCAGCGGGCCGAGGACTCCCTACGAGCAGTACTTC
TRBV3-1/TRBV3-2	15	-	TRBJ1-5	-	CASSQGGRVSQPQHF	TGTGCCAGCAGCCAAGGGGGGAGAGTGAGTCAGCCCCAGCATTTT
TRBV9	16	-	TRBJ1-6	-	CASSPTSLSWDSPLHF	TGTGCCAGCAGCCCCACTTCACTTTCGTGGGATTCACCCCTCCACTTT
TRBV15	15	once	TRBJ2-7	-	CATSRVRDLTYEQYF	TGTGCCACCAGCAGAGTCAGGGATCTCACCTACGAGCAGTACTTC
TRBV10-3	14	-	TRBJ1-4	-	CAISERGANEKLFF	TGTGCCATCAGTGAGCGGGGTGCTAATGAAAAACTGTTTTTT
TRBV6-1	12	-	TRBJ1-4	-	CASSESGGTTIF	TGTGCCAGCAGTGAGTCAGGCGGAACAACCATTTTT
TRBV27	15	-	TRBJ1-5	-	CASSLKSPVNQPQHF	TGTGCCAGCAGTTTAAAATCCCCTGTAAATCAGCCCCAGCATTTT
TRBV29-1	11	-	TRBJ2-7	TRBD1	CSSAGGGEQYF	TGCAGCTCCGCAGGGGGCGGCGAGCAGTACTTC
TRBV7-8	13	-	TRBJ2-5	-	CASSYGAGETQYF	TGTGCCAGCAGCTACGGAGCGGGAGAGACCCAGTACTTC
TRBV18	14	-	TRBJ1-3	TRBD1	CASSPPSRGNTIYF	TGTGCCAGCTCACCACCGTCCAGGGGGAACACCATATATTTT
TRBV30	14	few	TRBJ2-1	-	CAWTVGGLGNEQFF	TGTGCCTGGACAGTAGGGGGTCTGGGGAATGAGCAGTTCTTC
TRBV5-1	16	-	TRBJ1-4	-	CASSLSHQGSGEKLFF	TGCGCCAGCAGCTTGTCGCACCAGGGGTCGGGTGAAAAACTGTTTTTT
TRBV27	13	-	TRBJ1-1	TRBD1	CASSPNRGTEAFF	TGTGCCAGCAGTCCTAACAGGGGAACTGAAGCTTTCTTT
TRBV9	15	-	TRBJ1-1	-	CASGGSGEMNTEAFF	TGTGCCAGTGGGGGGAGCGGAGAAATGAACACTGAAGCTTTCTTT
TRBV6-4	14	-	TRBJ2-3	-	CASRGDSSTDTQYF	TGTGCCAGTAGGGGCGACAGTAGCACAGATACGCAGTATTTT
TRBV12-3/TRBV12-4	13	-	TRBJ1-1	TRBD1	CASSLGQPREAFF	TGTGCCAGCAGCTTGGGACAGCCACGGGAAGCTTTCTTT
TRBV27	15	once	TRBJ2-5	-	CASSFQDSSWETQYF	TGTGCCAGCAGTTTCCAGGACAGTTCATGGGAGACCCAGTACTTC
TRBV9	12	-	TRBJ1-1	-	CASSVGGTEAFF	TGTGCCAGCAGTGTAGGAGGAACTGAAGCTTTCTTT
TRBV5-8	15	few	TRBJ2-4	-	CASSLYGDAKNIQYF	TGTGCCAGCAGCTTGTATGGGGATGCCAAAAACATTCAGTACTTC
TRBV28	14	-	TRBJ1-5	-	CASSTQGPNQPQHF	TGTGCCAGCAGTACACAGGGTCCCAATCAGCCCCAGCATTTT
TRBV9	15	-	TRBJ2-2	-	CASSVVTGPAGELFF	TGTGCCAGCAGCGTAGTTACCGGGCCGGCCGGGGAGCTGTTTTTT
TRBV4-3	15	-	TRBJ1-2	-	CASSQGSGRAKGYTF	TGCGCCAGCAGCCAAGGGTCCGGACGAGCCAAGGGCTACACCTTC
TRBV19	13	-	TRBJ1-3	-	CASLPVSGNTIYF	TGTGCCAGTCTTCCGGTCTCTGGAAACACCATATATTTT
TRBV29-1	16	-	TRBJ1-2	-	CSVEVLLPTTNYGYTF	TGCAGCGTTGAAGTTTTGCTTCCCACCACTAACTATGGCTACACCTTC
TRBV9	18	few	TRBJ2-3	TRBD2	CASSVAAGTSGSLRTQYF	TGTGCCAGCAGCGTTGCCGCCGGGACTAGCGGGAGCCTGCGTACGCAGTATTTT
TRBV4-2	12	once	TRBJ2-1	-	CASSWVDNEQFF	TGTGCCAGCAGCTGGGTGGACAATGAGCAGTTCTTC
TRBV19	20	-	TRBJ2-1	-	CASSIGHRGENPVAHDEQFF	TGTGCCAGTAGTATAGGGCATAGGGGGGAGAACCCCGTGGCCCACGATGAGCAGTTCTTC
TRBV3-1/TRBV3-2	17	once	TRBJ1-4	-	CASSQGGEGRRNEKLFF	TGTGCCAGCAGCCAAGGGGGAGAGGGACGCCGAAATGAAAAACTGTTTTTT